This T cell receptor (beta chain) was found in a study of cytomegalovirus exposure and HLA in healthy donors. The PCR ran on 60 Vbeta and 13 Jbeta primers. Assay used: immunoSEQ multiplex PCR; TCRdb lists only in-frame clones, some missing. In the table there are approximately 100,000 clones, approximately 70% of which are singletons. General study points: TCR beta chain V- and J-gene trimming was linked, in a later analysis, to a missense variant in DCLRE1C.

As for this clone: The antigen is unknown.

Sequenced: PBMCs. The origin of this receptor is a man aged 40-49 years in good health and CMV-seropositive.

The CDR3 DNA sequence: TGCGCCAGCACTCTGGGAGCTAACTATGGCTACACCTTC. Translating gives CASTLGANYGYTF. The V and J genes are TRBV5-1 and TRBJ1-2; D ambiguous. Trimming left V 6 bases short and J 0 bases short, with 9 bases between. Germline V gives CDR1 SGHRS, CDR2 YFSETQ. The CDR3 extends over 13 amino acids.